These T cell receptor beta chains were read from a single sample in a study of CXCR3-negative and CXCR3-positive naive CD8 T cells. After re-calling the 5' RACE reads, TCRdb lists one entry per CDR3 protein, DNA absent. The sample table includes 65,000 to 90,000 distinct CDR3 sequences. The source material was naive CXCR3+ CD8+ T cells from blood. All receptors come from a human donor in good health. Some clones in this sample may be carry-over from other donors' samples. The CDR3 runs from the conserved cysteine through the conserved F or W.

j_call,v_call,cdr3_aa
TRBJ1-5,TRBV7-8,CASSSYRANNQPQHF
TRBJ1-2,TRBV6-5,CASRETGGYGYTF
TRBJ2-7,TRBV7-2,CASSLGGVGSYEQYF
TRBJ1-4,TRBV3-1,CASSQDLEFNEKLFF
TRBJ2-1,TRBV9,CASSLRQWGINEQFF
TRBJ2-7,TRBV27,CASSSDQDRPYEQYF
TRBJ2-3,TRBV15,CATSNPGLAVPPDTQYF
TRBJ1-5,TRBV5-5,CASSLGGQAGKPQHF
TRBJ1-1,TRBV5-1,CASSLAHGPANTEAFF
TRBJ2-3,TRBV6-2/TRBV6-3,CASSYSTGGPVTDTQYF
TRBJ2-1,TRBV6-5,CASSKGDVSYNEQFF
TRBJ2-1,TRBV7-3,CASSPLLGPYNEQFF
TRBJ2-5,TRBV29-1,CSVEVGFLPTSGQETQYF
TRBJ2-5,TRBV20-1,CSARDGGETQYF
TRBJ2-2,TRBV14,CASSQVQGSGELFF
TRBJ2-1,TRBV14,CASSQGTEQFF
TRBJ2-7,TRBV23-1,CASSQSETYYEQYF
TRBJ2-2,TRBV11-2,CASSTTSPGELFF
TRBJ2-3,TRBV14,CASSPISSDRGQDTQYF
TRBJ2-1,TRBV6-4,CASSQRAGSYNEQFF
TRBJ2-7,TRBV28,CASRPGQGVYEQYF
TRBJ1-1,TRBV9,CATNRGRTEAFF
TRBJ1-2,TRBV18,CASSPTNYGYTF
TRBJ1-1,TRBV13,CASSAGWGRAFF
TRBJ2-7,TRBV27,CASSPGGEGYEQYF
TRBJ2-1,TRBV7-6,CASSPAGGSWDEQFF
TRBJ2-3,TRBV6-6,CASSYRAEGGDTQYF
TRBJ2-1,TRBV28,CASIPAGVINEQFF
TRBJ1-2,TRBV19,CASSPPDTTGGYTF
TRBJ1-6,TRBV13,CASSLNSPLHF
TRBJ1-2,TRBV21-1,CASSKRAGQEIIYGYTF
TRBJ2-7,TRBV6-5,CASSAISGNYEQYF
TRBJ2-1,TRBV12-3/TRBV12-4,CASRPEAGGYNEQFF
TRBJ1-1,TRBV27,CASSLGQGGTEAFF
TRBJ2-7,TRBV15,CATSGTRGLYEQYF
TRBJ2-2,TRBV5-4,CASTTGGPDTGELFF
TRBJ2-5,TRBV28,CASSSPGTFYQETQYF
TRBJ2-5,TRBV5-1,CASMLAGVSETQYF
TRBJ1-1,TRBV30,CAWTPRGTTEAFF
TRBJ1-1,TRBV6-6,CASSYSYIPDREGRNTEAFF
TRBJ2-7,TRBV27,CASSLSGQGNSYEQYF
TRBJ1-1,TRBV7-9,CASSPAGQNTEAFF
TRBJ2-5,TRBV3-1,CASSPPASGGEETQYF